This T cell receptor beta chain emerged from a study of vaccination and CD4 T cells after COVID-19. Overall study findings and caveats: Detection of a median around 86% of reactive clones in convalescent patients was confined to the period after vaccination.

Oncomine TCR Beta short-read sequencing was applied to DNA from cultured CD4+ T cells. In TCRdb, the PCR reads were re-called with MiXCR into one record per CDR3 protein. The table shows 20,000 to 25,000 distinct CDR3 sequences, with 66% occurring only once. This CDR3 has 15 amino acids. V lost 5 bases and J lost 1, with 15 bases in between. The germline gives CDR1 MNHEY, CDR2 SMNVEV (reference sequence). Specified treatment: roughly ten-day PBMC culture with coronavirus spike peptide pools or control peptides (ViraFEST assay). Culture of around 2 million PBMCs per well took place with 7.5 to 10 IU/ml IL-2 and approximately 11 ug/ml peptide pools. With regard to this clonotype: Antigen: not known.

Sequenced: CD4+ T cells from blood, cultured in vitro. The source is a human donor who had recovered from COVID-19. The chain employs TRBV27 and TRBJ2-7, with D perhaps TRBD1 (5 bases). The CDR3 region is CASSPSTAGSYEQYF. The CDR3 DNA reads as TGTGCCAGCAGTCCCTCGACAGCCGGTTCCTACGAGCAGTACTTC.